Presented here are 25 T cell receptor beta chains from one specimen sequenced in a study of blood T cell repertoires in COVID-19. This table comes from immunoSEQ multiplex PCR, and its TCRdb copy is limited to in-frame clones, with some not included. The sample gives about 120,000 clones, about four fifths of which show up once; under 3% is in the top ten. The material sequenced was peripheral blood. These receptors all stem from a man aged 70 or older with acute or convalescent COVID-19.

The V gene is TRBV2, the J gene TRBJ1-5; 7 nucleotides match TRBD1. The germline V gene has CDR1 SNHLY and CDR2 FYNNEI. V was clipped by 8 bases and J by 4 bases; unmatched bases: 5. The CDR3 contains 13 residues. The DNA for the CDR3 is TGTGCCAGCTTGGACAGGCGAAATCAGCCCCAGCATTTT. Translation gives CASLDRRNQPQHF.

This chain joins TRBV5-4 and TRBJ2-7; the D gene is possibly TRBD2 (6 bases). V gave up 4 bases and J gave up 6 bases, with 14 bases separating them. Germline-derived CDR1 and CDR2 are SGHNT and YYREEE (reference sequence). This CDR3 has 13 residues. CDR3 nucleotides: TGTGCCAGCAGCGAAACGGGACTGCGCGAGCAGTACTTC. It codes for CASSETGLREQYF.

The V and J genes are TRBV6-1 and TRBJ2-7; 8 bases map to TRBD2. V was pared by 0 bases and J by 3 bases, with 7 bases of the junction left unmatched. This CDR3 is 16 amino acids long. The germline V gene encodes CDR1 MNHNS and CDR2 SASEGT. CDR3 loop: CASSEAPGLDLYEQYF. The CDR3 DNA reads as TGTGCCAGCAGTGAAGCCCCGGGACTAGATCTCTACGAGCAGTACTTC.

The rearrangement uses TRBV7-2 and TRBJ1-5; D remains ambiguous. This CDR3 is built from 15 residues. CDR1 is SGHTA and CDR2 is FQGNSA in the germline V gene. V shed 5 bases and J shed 5 bases, with 16 bases lying between them. This chain's CDR3 is CASSPTPGGDQPQHF. The CDR3 bases are TGTGCCAGCAGCCCAACTCCCGGAGGAGATCAGCCCCAGCATTTT.

V is TRBV6-1 and J is TRBJ1-1; maybe TRBD1 (6 bases). CDR3 length: 14 amino acids. From germline, CDR1 is MNHNS and CDR2 SASEGT. V gave up 6 bases and J gave up 7 bases, with 18 bases separating them. CDR3 DNA sequence: TGTGCCAGCAGAGATGGCCGCAGGGGTGGTGAAGCTTTCTTT. As protein: CASRDGRRGGEAFF.

The chain is built from TRBV18 and TRBJ1-1, with 7 bases identical to TRBD1. Losses at the gene ends were 2 bases for V and 0 bases for J; bases not matched to a gene: 3. Germline lookup yields CDR1 KGHSH and CDR2 LQKENI. The CDR3 is made up of 15 amino acids. The CDR3 sequence: CASSPADRLNTEAFF. The DNA of the CDR3 is TGTGCCAGCTCACCAGCGGACAGGCTGAACACTGAAGCTTTCTTT.

V and J are TRBV5-1 and TRBJ2-2; possible D gene TRBD1, 6 bases. Per germline, CDR1 SGHRS and CDR2 YFSETQ. The germline V and J ends were trimmed by 4 bases and 0 bases, with 13 bases remaining between them. The CDR3 spans 16 residues. In nucleotides, the CDR3 is TGCGCCAGCAGCCTGGTGGGGGCCGCGAACACCGGGGAGCTGTTTTTT. This gives the protein CASSLVGAANTGELFF.

The chain is built from TRBV19 and TRBJ2-5; TRBD1 matches 9 bases. V trimming: 4 bases; J trimming: 5 bases; junction bases outside the gene matches: 11. CDR3 size: 16 residues. In germline, CDR1 is LNHDA, CDR2 SQIVND (reference sequence). CDR3 in amino acids: CASSTRSGQGRETQYF. The DNA of the CDR3 is TGTGCCAGTAGTACCCGTTCGGGACAGGGAAGGGAGACCCAGTACTTC.

This clone appeared once. The J gene is TRBJ1-2, the V gene TRBV6-5; perhaps TRBD1 as D (6 bases). Trimming stripped 5 bases from V and 6 bases from J, with 13 bases between. This CDR3 has 13 residues. Germline V gives CDR1 MNHEY, CDR2 SVGAGI. In nucleotides, the CDR3 is TGTGCCAGCAGTCGAAGACAGGCTCATGGCTACACCTTC. Its translation: CASSRRQAHGYTF.

The gene calls are TRBV5-1 and TRBJ1-2; TRBD1 aligns across 7 bases. J lost 5 bases, V lost 0 bases, and 10 bases had no gene match. The CDR3 totals 16 residues. Per the germline V gene, CDR1 is SGHRS and CDR2 is YFSETQ. In DNA form, the CDR3 reads TGCGCCAGCAGCTTGGCCAGGGGGGAAGGAGAGTATGGCTACACCTTC. This translates into CASSLARGEGEYGYTF.

The chain carries TRBV29-1 and TRBJ1-2, with 8 bases that match TRBD1. CDR1 is SQVTM and CDR2 is ANQGSEA in the germline V gene. This CDR3 spans 12 amino acids. The ends lost 7 bases at V and 6 bases at J; junction bases unmatched: 7. CDR3 protein: CSAVTGDDGYTF. The CDR3 nucleotides read TGCAGCGCGGTGACAGGGGATGATGGCTACACCTTC. The full variable domain, completed using reference TRBV29-1 and TRBJ1-2, is SAVISQKPSRDICQRGTSLTIQCQVDSQVTMMFWYRQQPGQSLTLIATANQGSEATYESGFVIDKFPISRPNLTFSTLTVSNMSPEDSSIYLCSAVTGDDGYTFGSGTRLTVV.

The chain employs TRBV21-1 and TRBJ2-3; the table assigns TRBD1, which was not confirmed against the DNA. TRBV21-1 represents a pseudogene. This CDR3 has 19 amino acids. CDR3 nucleotide sequence: TGTGCCAGCAGCAAAGCTAGTCTACAGGGGGCTGCCGTCACAGATACGCAGTATTTT. This encodes CASSKASLQGAAVTDTQYF.

The chain links TRBV6-2 or TRBV6-3 to TRBJ2-3, with D maybe TRBD2 (6 bases). The length of the CDR3 is 14 residues. CDR1 MNHEY and CDR2 SVGEGT come from the germline V gene. V shed 4 bases and J shed 6 bases, with 14 bases lying between them. CDR3 loop: CASSSPGVWDTQYF. The CDR3 DNA is TGTGCCAGCAGTTCCCCGGGAGTCTGGGATACGCAGTATTTT.

The chain joins TRBV7-8 to TRBJ2-1; 7 positions match TRBD1. This CDR3 comprises 15 residues. Unmatched junction bases numbered 7, after V lost 1 base and J lost 7 bases. Germline V gives CDR1 SGHVS, CDR2 FQNEAQ. CDR3 DNA: TGTGCCAGCAGCTTAGTGACAGGGCGGCGAAATGAGCAGTTCTTC. Its translation: CASSLVTGRRNEQFF. Variable domain in full (rest from reference TRBV7-8 and TRBJ2-1): GAGVSQSPRYKVAKRGQDVALRCDPISGHVSLFWYQQALGQGPEFLTYFQNEAQLDKSGLPSDRFFAERPEGSVSTLKIQRTQQEDSAVYLCASSLVTGRRNEQFFGPGTRLTVL.

The sample holds a few counts of this clone. V gene TRBV19 combines with J gene TRBJ1-1; 9 nucleotides align to TRBD1. V lost 3 bases and J lost 0; bases outside the gene matches: 5. Per germline, CDR1 LNHDA and CDR2 SQIVND (reference sequence). The CDR3 totals 16 residues. The CDR3 DNA reads TGTGCCAGTAGTATGGGACAGGGCTTCCTGAACACTGAAGCTTTCTTT. This sequence encodes CASSMGQGFLNTEAFF.

The chain links TRBV5-1 to TRBJ1-5, with D unclear. CDR3 length equals 13 residues. Germline CDR1 SGHRS, CDR2 YFSETQ. V lost 4 bases to trimming and J lost 9 bases, with 14 bases between them. The CDR3 loop is CASSPGRDGPQHF. CDR3 DNA sequence: TGCGCCAGCAGCCCCGGACGGGATGGGCCCCAGCATTTT. Supplemented by reference TRBV5-1 and TRBJ1-5, the full variable domain reads KAGVTQTPRYLIKTRGQQVTLSCSPISGHRSVSWYQQTPGQGLQFLFEYFSETQRNKGNFPGRFSGRQFSNSRSEMNVSTLELGDSALYLCASSPGRDGPQHFGDGTRLSIL.

V and J are TRBV6-5 and TRBJ1-2, with D unclear. Germline lookup yields CDR1 MNHEY and CDR2 SVGAGI. V gave up 6 bases and J gave up 6 bases, with 17 bases separating them. This CDR3 has 14 amino acids. The CDR3 sequence is CASRSPGKSDGYTF. The CDR3 nucleotides are TGTGCCAGCAGGTCTCCGGGGAAAAGCGATGGCTACACCTTC.

This clone has only a few counts. This chain links TRBV4-2 with TRBJ1-2; TRBD1 matches at 8 bases. Germline loops: CDR1 LGHNA, CDR2 YNFKEQ. The CDR3 spans 17 residues. Losses at the gene ends were 0 bases for V and 5 bases for J; bases not matched to a gene: 11. The CDR3 region has the DNA TGTGCCAGCAGCCAAGAGAGTCTGGCAGGGGGCGCGTATGGCTACACCTTC. Translation: CASSQESLAGGAYGYTF.

The chain uses TRBV9 and TRBJ1-2; D may be TRBD1 (6 bases). The CDR3 extends over 14 amino acids. Germline V gene lookup returns CDR1 SGDLS and CDR2 YYNGEE. Trimming removed 0 bases from V and 13 bases from J, with 19 bases in between. CDR3 in amino acids: CASSVVGEGVPSTF. In DNA, the CDR3 is TGTGCCAGCAGCGTAGTTGGAGAGGGGGTGCCAAGCACCTTC.

This chain joins TRBV10-3 and TRBJ2-7; the D gene is possibly TRBD1 (6 bases). V dropped 6 bases and J dropped 3 bases, with 21 bases sitting between them. Germline values: CDR1 ENHRY, CDR2 SYGVKD. The CDR3 runs to 16 residues. The CDR3 DNA is TGTGCCATCAGCAAAACTTTCCGGGACACCAACTACGAGCAGTACTTC. Translation: CAISKTFRDTNYEQYF.

This clone was seen a few times. The genes are TRBV3-1 (or the pseudogene TRBV3-2) and TRBJ1-1, with a tentative D call TRBD1 (6 bases). The CDR3 extends over 14 amino acids. The V gene's germline CDR1 is LGHDT and CDR2 YNNKEL (reference sequence). V shed 4 bases and J shed 0 bases, with 9 bases lying between them. CDR3 region: CASSRDILNTEAFF. CDR3 bases: TGTGCCAGCAGCCGGGACATATTGAACACTGAAGCTTTCTTT.

The V gene is TRBV14, the J gene TRBJ1-2; D is possibly TRBD1 (6 bases). Germline values: CDR1 SGHDN, CDR2 FVKESK. The V end was cut by 4 bases, the J end by 1 base, with 7 bases between. CDR3 size: 13 residues. CDR3 coding DNA: TGTGCCAGCAGCCCAGGGGTTAACTATGGCTACACCTTC. It yields the protein CASSPGVNYGYTF. The whole variable domain, filled in from reference TRBV14 and TRBJ1-2, reads EAGVTQFPSHSVIEKGQTVTLRCDPISGHDNLYWYRRVMGKEIKFLLHFVKESKQDESGMPNNRFLAERTGGTYSTLKVQPAELEDSGVYFCASSPGVNYGYTFGSGTRLTVV.

This chain uses TRBV30 with TRBJ1-3, with D uncertain. The CDR3 length is 14 residues. V was clipped by 5 bases and J by 0 bases, with 11 bases between them. Germline V lookup: CDR1 GTSNPN, CDR2 SVGIG (reference sequence). The CDR3 loop is CAWQQPSSGNTIYF. In nucleotides, the CDR3 is TGTGCCTGGCAACAGCCGTCCTCTGGAAACACCATATATTTT.

The rearrangement joins TRBV7-2 to TRBJ2-7; 7 bases line up with TRBD2. In germline, CDR1 is SGHTA, CDR2 FQGNSA. The V segment lost 2 bases and the J segment 9 bases; nucleotides outside the gene matches: 13. The CDR3 contains 15 residues. CDR3 coding DNA: TGTGCCAGCAGCTTATTCCGCGGGGGAGCTGGGGGGCAGTACTTC. It translates to CASSLFRGGAGGQYF.

V and J are TRBV7-9 and TRBJ2-3, with D unclear. V was pared by 4 bases and J by 4 bases, with 12 bases between. CDR1 and CDR2 from the germline V gene are SEHNR and FQNEAQ (reference sequence). The CDR3 totals 14 residues. CDR3 in amino acids: CASSSVISSDTQYF. As DNA, the CDR3 is TGTGCCAGCAGCTCAGTTATTTCATCAGATACGCAGTATTTT.